Shown below are 28 T cell receptor beta chains from a single sample sequenced in a study of blood T cell repertoires in COVID-19. Method: immunoSEQ multiplex PCR; TCRdb's copy keeps in-frame clones and lacks some. The table has some 35,000 clones, approximately 82% seen once. Source material: peripheral blood. The receptor set was obtained from a man older than 75 with active or convalescent COVID-19.

This clone was seen only once. This sequence joins TRBV9 and TRBJ1-1; 8 nucleotides agree with TRBD1. Germline CDR1 is SGDLS and CDR2 is YYNGEE. J was trimmed by 3 bases and V by 4 bases; bases with no gene match: 8. This CDR3 is 15 amino acids long. CDR3 region: CASSSTGGGYTEAFF. The CDR3 DNA sequence: TGTGCCAGCAGCTCAACAGGGGGTGGGTACACTGAAGCTTTCTTT.

This chain links TRBV20-1 with TRBJ2-7; 7 nucleotides match TRBD1. Looked up from germline, CDR1 is DFQATT and CDR2 is SNEGSKA (reference sequence). J gave up 5 bases and V 3 bases, and 7 bases lay outside the gene matches. This CDR3 is 13 amino acids long. The CDR3 is CSASYRGKDEQYF. CDR3 sequence (DNA): TGCAGTGCTAGTTACAGGGGCAAAGACGAGCAGTACTTC.

V is TRBV4-2 and J is TRBJ2-7; D is perhaps TRBD1 (6 bases). The V end lost 4 bases, the J end lost 6 bases, and 19 bases lay between the germline ends. Germline values: CDR1 LGHNA, CDR2 YNFKEQ. This CDR3 comprises 15 residues. CDR3 nucleotides: TGTGCCAGCAGCCTAACACCAACAGGGAAAATCGAGCAGTACTTC. Its protein product is CASSLTPTGKIEQYF.

The gene calls are TRBV5-1 and TRBJ2-1; D unresolved. V lost 4 bases and J 5 bases, leaving 19 bases between the germline ends. CDR3 length: 16 residues. The V gene's germline CDR1 is SGHRS and CDR2 YFSETQ. CDR3 protein: CASSPSASPRNNEQFF. In nucleotides, the CDR3 is TGCGCCAGCAGCCCCTCAGCGAGCCCTCGGAACAATGAGCAGTTCTTC.

This clone appeared once. The V and J genes are TRBV29-1 and TRBJ1-1, with D uncertain. This CDR3 comprises 14 residues. Trimming shortened V by 1 base and J by 1 base, and 10 bases separated the two germline ends. In germline, CDR1 is SQVTM, CDR2 ANQGSEA. CDR3: CSVEGVSGNTEAFF. The CDR3 coding sequence is TGCAGCGTTGAAGGAGTTTCAGGGAACACTGAAGCTTTCTTT.

CDR3 region: CATSDPGGQGANEQFF. CDR3 nucleotide sequence: TGTGCCACCAGTGATCCTGGGGGACAGGGGGCGAATGAGCAGTTCTTC. V usage is TRBV24-1 and J usage is TRBJ2-1; the match to TRBD1 covers 12 bases. The length of the CDR3 is 16 residues. Germline CDR1 reads KGHDR; CDR2 reads SFDVKD. V trimming: 3 bases; J trimming: 7 bases; junction bases outside the gene matches: 6.

The chain carries TRBV6-4 and TRBJ1-6, with D perhaps TRBD1 (6 bases). The CDR3 has 14 residues. Germline CDR1 and CDR2: MRHNA and SNTAGT. V lost 3 bases to trimming and J lost 5 bases, with 8 bases between them. CDR3 nucleotides: TGTGCCAGCAGTGAGGACAGACATAATTCACCCCTCCACTTT. It is translated as CASSEDRHNSPLHF.

The J gene is TRBJ2-5, the V gene TRBV6-6; 7 nucleotides align to TRBD1. Germline V gene sequence: CDR1 MNHNY, CDR2 SVGAGI (reference sequence). Trimming removed 8 bases from V and 5 bases from J; junction bases left unmatched: 8. This CDR3 is built from 13 residues. Here the CDR3 DNA reads TGTGCCAGCGCGGCACAGGGGAGTGAGACCCAGTACTTC. Its translation is CASAAQGSETQYF.

The chain couples TRBV7-6 to TRBJ2-2; 12 nucleotides match TRBD2. The germline CDR1 and CDR2 sequences are SGHVS and FNYEAQ. This CDR3 is 16 amino acids long. The junction had 6 bases not matched to a gene; V was cut back by 4 bases and J by 6 bases. The CDR3 is CASSSGTSGLPGELFF. The CDR3 region has the DNA TGTGCCAGCAGCTCCGGGACTAGCGGGTTACCCGGGGAGCTGTTTTTT. Full variable domain (rest looked up from reference TRBV7-6 and TRBJ2-2): GAGVSQSPRYKVTKRGQDVALRCDPISGHVSLYWYRQALGQGPEFLTYFNYEAQQDKSGLPNDRFSAERPEGSISTLTIQRTEQRDSAMYRCASSSGTSGLPGELFFGEGSRLTVL.

This rearrangement joins TRBV28 to TRBJ2-5, with 8 bases identical to TRBD1. The CDR3 has 16 amino acids. Trimming removed 2 bases from V and 6 bases from J; junction bases left unmatched: 11. CDR1 is MDHEN and CDR2 is SYDVKM in the germline V gene. CDR3 protein: CASSLRRADRDKTQYF. The CDR3 DNA reads as TGTGCCAGCAGTTTACGTAGAGCGGACAGGGATAAGACCCAGTACTTC.

The chain links TRBV27 to TRBJ1-6; 7 bases fit TRBD1. Trimming removed 2 bases from V and 5 bases from J; junction bases left unmatched: 3. The length of the CDR3 is 15 residues. Germline-derived CDR1 and CDR2 are MNHEY and SMNVEV (reference sequence). The CDR3: CASSLGQVDNSPLHF. The DNA for the CDR3 is TGTGCCAGCAGTTTAGGACAGGTTGATAATTCACCCCTCCACTTT.

In this sample, this clone turned up a few times. V gene TRBV28 combines with J gene TRBJ2-1; 7 positions match TRBD2. V lost 3 bases, J lost 3 bases, and 11 bases stayed unmatched. The V gene's germline CDR1 is MDHEN and CDR2 SYDVKM. There are 17 residues in the CDR3. CDR3: CASSLDTAGNHYNEQFF. CDR3 bases: TGTGCCAGCAGTTTGGATACAGCGGGAAATCACTACAATGAGCAGTTCTTC.

This clone was counted between two and nine times. This sequence joins TRBV6-6 and TRBJ2-1, with 7 bases that match TRBD2. Germline CDR1 and CDR2: MNHNY and SVGAGI (reference sequence). The CDR3 loop spans 13 amino acids. After removal of 6 bases from V and 12 bases from J, the junction contained 11 bases not matched to a gene. The CDR3 sequence is CASSDGGYEGQFF. CDR3 coding DNA: TGTGCCAGCAGCGACGGGGGGTACGAGGGGCAGTTCTTC.

This rearrangement joins TRBV6-5 to TRBJ1-2; possibly TRBD1 for D (5 bases). Germline lookup yields CDR1 MNHEY and CDR2 SVGAGI. This CDR3 is 14 amino acids long. V lost 6 bases and J lost 4, with 15 bases in between. The CDR3 DNA reads as TGTGCCAGCAGGCAGGGACTGACCCTCTATGGCTACACCTTC. Its translation: CASRQGLTLYGYTF.

CDR3 sequence: CASSLAGSSSYNEQFF. CDR3 in DNA: TGTGCCAGCAGCTTGGCCGGGAGTAGCTCCTACAATGAGCAGTTCTTC. This rearrangement joins TRBV5-4 to TRBJ2-1, with a weak D call TRBD2 (6 bases). V lost 0 bases and J lost 0, with 10 bases in between. This CDR3 is 16 amino acids long. Germline values: CDR1 SGHNT, CDR2 YYREEE (reference sequence).

This clone occurred once. The V gene is TRBV6-2 or TRBV6-3, the J gene TRBJ2-1, with D possibly being TRBD2 (6 bases). The CDR3 runs 14 residues. V dropped 5 bases and J dropped 5 bases, with 13 bases sitting between them. Germline CDR1 and CDR2: MNHEY and SVGEGT. CDR3 residues: CASSQQRVNNEQFF. The CDR3, as DNA: TGTGCCAGCAGTCAGCAGCGGGTCAACAATGAGCAGTTCTTC.

The chain employs TRBV3-1 (or the pseudogene TRBV3-2) and TRBJ2-2, with D unresolved. The CDR3 has 14 amino acids. Trimming pared 2 bases from V and 7 bases from J, leaving 11 bases between. Germline V gene lookup returns CDR1 LGHDT and CDR2 YNNKEL (reference sequence). CDR3 DNA sequence: TGTGCCAGCAGCCAAAATCTGGGCGTCGGGGAGCTGTTTTTT. Translating it yields CASSQNLGVGELFF.

This clone came up a few times. The chain employs TRBV28 and TRBJ2-7, with 9 nucleotides matching TRBD1. Trimming removed 5 bases from V and 4 bases from J; junction bases left unmatched: 9. Germline V CDR1 and CDR2: MDHEN, SYDVKM. CDR3 length: 15 residues. This CDR3 reads CASSQGQGLDYEQYF. The DNA for the CDR3 is TGTGCCAGCAGTCAAGGACAGGGGCTTGATTACGAGCAGTACTTC. Complete variable domain (other parts from reference TRBV28 and TRBJ2-7): DVKVTQSSRYLVKRTGEKVFLECVQDMDHENMFWYRQDPGLGLRLIYFSYDVKMKEKGDIPEGYSVSREKKERFSLILESASTNQTSMYLCASSQGQGLDYEQYFGPGTRLTVT.

A note on this clone: The junction does not match germline at one end; this may be a read error. The chain is built from TRBV10-3 and TRBJ2-1; no reliable D call. This CDR3 spans 12 amino acids. Germline V CDR1 and CDR2: ENHRY, SYGVKD. CDR3 region: CAISGRYEERFF. CDR3 sequence (DNA): TGTGCCATCAGTGGTAGGTATGAGGAGCGGTTCTTC.

This clone appeared once. The chain joins TRBV4-3 to TRBJ2-7; 9 bases fit TRBD1. Germline CDR1 and CDR2: LGHNA and YSLEER. V gave up 0 bases and J gave up 8 bases; unmatched junction bases: 2. This CDR3 has 13 amino acids. The CDR3 region is CASSQDTGGQQYF. The CDR3 region has the DNA TGCGCCAGCAGCCAAGATACAGGGGGCCAGCAGTACTTC.

The rearrangement joins TRBV20-1 to TRBJ2-4, with a tentative D call TRBD2 (6 bases). CDR1 is DFQATT, CDR2 SNEGSKA, per germline (reference sequence). The CDR3 totals 13 residues. V was pared by 3 bases and J by 8 bases, with 14 bases between. The CDR3 DNA reads as TGCAGTGCTAGTCGGGGGAGAGGAGACATTCAGTACTTC. Translating it yields CSASRGRGDIQYF.

The gene calls are TRBV9 and TRBJ2-7; a weak D match, TRBD2 (5 bases). The CDR3 totals 14 residues. Per the germline V gene, CDR1 is SGDLS and CDR2 is YYNGEE. V was pared by 2 bases and J by 2 bases, with 11 bases between. CDR3 sequence reads: CASSVSDLPYEQYF. The CDR3, as DNA: TGTGCCAGCAGCGTCTCGGACTTACCCTACGAGCAGTACTTC.

The rearrangement uses TRBV20-1 and TRBJ2-1; 7 bases agree with TRBD1. The CDR3 has 15 amino acids. The germline V gene encodes CDR1 DFQATT and CDR2 SNEGSKA (reference sequence). Losses at the gene ends were 3 bases for V and 9 bases for J; bases not matched to a gene: 14. The CDR3 DNA is TGCAGTGCTAGTAGGTCAGGGGGTACACCGGGTGAGCAGTTCTTC. Translation gives CSASRSGGTPGEQFF.

V and J are TRBV6-1 and TRBJ1-6; D gene unclear. Trimming left V 3 bases short and J 7 bases short, with 10 bases between. Germline V CDR1 and CDR2: MNHNS, SASEGT. CDR3 size: 14 residues. CDR3 amino acids: CASSDGPENSPLHF. The CDR3 DNA reads TGTGCCAGCAGTGATGGGCCTGAGAATTCACCCCTCCACTTT.

The chain has TRBV18 and TRBJ2-2; D ambiguous. This CDR3 is built from 15 residues. The ends were cut back, 1 base at V and 0 bases at J, with 6 bases in the middle. From germline, CDR1 is KGHSH and CDR2 LQKENI. CDR3: CASSPLSANTGELFF. The CDR3 coding sequence is TGTGCCAGCTCACCACTCAGCGCGAACACCGGGGAGCTGTTTTTT. The whole variable domain, filled in from reference TRBV18 and TRBJ2-2, reads NAGVMQNPRHLVRRRGQEARLRCSPMKGHSHVYWYRQLPEEGLKFMVYLQKENIIDESGMPKERFSAEFPKEGPSILRIQQVVRGDSAAYFCASSPLSANTGELFFGEGSRLTVL.

The chain links TRBV7-9 to TRBJ2-7, with TRBD1 as a possible D gene (6 bases). The germline gives CDR1 SEHNR, CDR2 FQNEAQ (reference sequence). The CDR3 runs 14 residues. Trimming pared 5 bases from V and 2 bases from J, leaving 13 bases between. CDR3 nucleotide sequence: TGTGCCAGCAGCCTACAGGGAATTCCCTACGAGCAGTACTTC. Translation: CASSLQGIPYEQYF.

The rearrangement uses TRBV7-3 and TRBJ2-5, with 8 bases aligning to TRBD2. Germline V gene data show CDR1 as SGHTA and CDR2 as FQGTGA. The junction had 14 bases not matched to a gene; V was cut back by 3 bases and J by 5 bases. The CDR3 runs 17 residues. CDR3 sequence: CASSFGHQPAGVETQYF. As DNA, the CDR3 is TGTGCCAGCAGCTTCGGACACCAACCAGCGGGAGTCGAGACCCAGTACTTC.

The CDR3 sequence: CASSEIGSSEAFF. The CDR3 DNA sequence: TGTGCCAGCAGTGAAATCGGGTCGAGTGAAGCTTTCTTT. This chain links TRBV2 with TRBJ1-1; D call uncertain. Germline CDR1 reads SNHLY; CDR2 reads FYNNEI. The CDR3 totals 13 residues. V gave up 2 bases and J gave up 7 bases, with 11 bases separating them.